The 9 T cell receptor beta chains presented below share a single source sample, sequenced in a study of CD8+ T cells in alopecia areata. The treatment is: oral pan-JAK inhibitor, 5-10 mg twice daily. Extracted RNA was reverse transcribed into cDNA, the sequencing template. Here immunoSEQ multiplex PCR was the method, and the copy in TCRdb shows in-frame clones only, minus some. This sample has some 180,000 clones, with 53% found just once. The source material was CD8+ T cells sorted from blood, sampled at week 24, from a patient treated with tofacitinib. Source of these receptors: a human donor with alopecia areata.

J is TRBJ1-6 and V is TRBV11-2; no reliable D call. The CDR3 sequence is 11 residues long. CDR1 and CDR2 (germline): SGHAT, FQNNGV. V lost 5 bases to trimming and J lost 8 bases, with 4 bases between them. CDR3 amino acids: CASSPHSPLHF. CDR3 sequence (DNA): TGTGCCAGCAGCCCTCATTCACCCCTCCACTTT.

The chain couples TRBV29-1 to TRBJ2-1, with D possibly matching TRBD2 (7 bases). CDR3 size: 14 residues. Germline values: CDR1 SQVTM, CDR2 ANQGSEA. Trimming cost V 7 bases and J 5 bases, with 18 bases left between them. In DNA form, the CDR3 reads TGCAGCGCAAAGGCCGGAGGGGGGGACAATGAGCAGTTCTTC. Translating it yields CSAKAGGGDNEQFF.

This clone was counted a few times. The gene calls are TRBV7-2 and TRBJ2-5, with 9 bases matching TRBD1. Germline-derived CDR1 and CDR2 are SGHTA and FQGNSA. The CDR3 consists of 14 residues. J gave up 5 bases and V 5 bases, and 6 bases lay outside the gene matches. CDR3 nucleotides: TGTGCCAGCAGCGAAACAGGGGGCGGCGAGACCCAGTACTTC. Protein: CASSETGGGETQYF.

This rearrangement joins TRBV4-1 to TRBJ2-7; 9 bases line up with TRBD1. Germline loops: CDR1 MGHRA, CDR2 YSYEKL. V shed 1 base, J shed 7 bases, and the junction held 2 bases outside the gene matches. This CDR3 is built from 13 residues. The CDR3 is CASSQGQGEEQYF. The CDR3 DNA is TGCGCCAGCAGCCAAGGACAGGGGGAAGAGCAGTACTTC.

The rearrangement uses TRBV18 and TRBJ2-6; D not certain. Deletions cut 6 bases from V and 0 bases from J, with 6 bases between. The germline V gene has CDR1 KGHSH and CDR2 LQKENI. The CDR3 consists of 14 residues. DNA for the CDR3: TGTGCCAGCTCCTCGGGCTCTGGGGCCAACGTCCTGACTTTC. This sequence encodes CASSSGSGANVLTF.

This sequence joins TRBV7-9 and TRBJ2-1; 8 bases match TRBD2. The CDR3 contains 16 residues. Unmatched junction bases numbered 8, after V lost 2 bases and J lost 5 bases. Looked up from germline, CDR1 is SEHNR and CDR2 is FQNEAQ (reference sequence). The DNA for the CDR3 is TGTGCCAGCAGCTTATTGTCGGGGGGGACTAACAATGAGCAGTTCTTC. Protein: CASSLLSGGTNNEQFF.

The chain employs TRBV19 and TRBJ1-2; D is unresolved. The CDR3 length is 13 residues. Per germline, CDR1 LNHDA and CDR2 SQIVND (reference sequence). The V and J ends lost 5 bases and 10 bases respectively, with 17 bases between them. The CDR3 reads CASSHDGVDSYTF. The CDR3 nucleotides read TGTGCCAGTAGTCACGATGGGGTCGATTCCTACACCTTC.

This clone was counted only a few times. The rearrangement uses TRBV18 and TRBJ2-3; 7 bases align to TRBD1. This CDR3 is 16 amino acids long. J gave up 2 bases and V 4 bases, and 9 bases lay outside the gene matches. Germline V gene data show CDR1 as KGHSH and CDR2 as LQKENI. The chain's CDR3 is CASSLKGQRYTDTQYF. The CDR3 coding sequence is TGTGCCAGCTCACTAAAGGGACAGCGATACACAGATACGCAGTATTTT.

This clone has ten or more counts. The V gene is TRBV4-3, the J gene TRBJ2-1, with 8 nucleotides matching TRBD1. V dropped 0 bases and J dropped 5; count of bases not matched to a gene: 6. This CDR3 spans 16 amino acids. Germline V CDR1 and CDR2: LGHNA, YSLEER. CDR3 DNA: TGCGCCAGCAGCCAAGATCCAGGGGGCCTCAACAATGAGCAGTTCTTC. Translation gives CASSQDPGGLNNEQFF.